The T cell receptor (beta chain) under discussion was sequenced for a study of cytomegalovirus exposure and HLA in healthy donors. This clone has a count of ten or more. Antigen unknown. The study's findings and limits: In vitro experiments confirmed that three CMV-associated chains were specific for CMV antigens. Several of the most significant clusters appeared, in a later analysis, to be linked to common viral pathogens.

A multiplex PCR was run with 60 Vbeta primers and 13 Jbeta primers. Original methodology: As a later analysis found, there were 70 million to 90 million unique TCR beta chains, of which roughly 11 million were shared. TCRdb's copy holds only in-frame clones and misses some; the assay was immunoSEQ multiplex PCR. The DNA was the basis for D and trimming; V, J and clone size are from that table. There are over 200,000 clones in the sample; 70% to 80% occur only once, and 3% to 4% lies in the top ten. The TCR sequence derives from a male donor in good health and CMV-seronegative. The sample consisted of PBMCs.

The CDR3 region has the DNA TGTGCCAGTAGGGGGCGAAGCGAGCAGTACTTC. It is translated as CASRGRSEQYF. V and J are TRBV19 and TRBJ2-7, with a tentative D call TRBD1 (5 bases). V shed 6 bases and J shed 6 bases, with 9 bases lying between them. Germline CDR1 is LNHDA and CDR2 is SQIVND (reference sequence). The CDR3 runs 11 residues.